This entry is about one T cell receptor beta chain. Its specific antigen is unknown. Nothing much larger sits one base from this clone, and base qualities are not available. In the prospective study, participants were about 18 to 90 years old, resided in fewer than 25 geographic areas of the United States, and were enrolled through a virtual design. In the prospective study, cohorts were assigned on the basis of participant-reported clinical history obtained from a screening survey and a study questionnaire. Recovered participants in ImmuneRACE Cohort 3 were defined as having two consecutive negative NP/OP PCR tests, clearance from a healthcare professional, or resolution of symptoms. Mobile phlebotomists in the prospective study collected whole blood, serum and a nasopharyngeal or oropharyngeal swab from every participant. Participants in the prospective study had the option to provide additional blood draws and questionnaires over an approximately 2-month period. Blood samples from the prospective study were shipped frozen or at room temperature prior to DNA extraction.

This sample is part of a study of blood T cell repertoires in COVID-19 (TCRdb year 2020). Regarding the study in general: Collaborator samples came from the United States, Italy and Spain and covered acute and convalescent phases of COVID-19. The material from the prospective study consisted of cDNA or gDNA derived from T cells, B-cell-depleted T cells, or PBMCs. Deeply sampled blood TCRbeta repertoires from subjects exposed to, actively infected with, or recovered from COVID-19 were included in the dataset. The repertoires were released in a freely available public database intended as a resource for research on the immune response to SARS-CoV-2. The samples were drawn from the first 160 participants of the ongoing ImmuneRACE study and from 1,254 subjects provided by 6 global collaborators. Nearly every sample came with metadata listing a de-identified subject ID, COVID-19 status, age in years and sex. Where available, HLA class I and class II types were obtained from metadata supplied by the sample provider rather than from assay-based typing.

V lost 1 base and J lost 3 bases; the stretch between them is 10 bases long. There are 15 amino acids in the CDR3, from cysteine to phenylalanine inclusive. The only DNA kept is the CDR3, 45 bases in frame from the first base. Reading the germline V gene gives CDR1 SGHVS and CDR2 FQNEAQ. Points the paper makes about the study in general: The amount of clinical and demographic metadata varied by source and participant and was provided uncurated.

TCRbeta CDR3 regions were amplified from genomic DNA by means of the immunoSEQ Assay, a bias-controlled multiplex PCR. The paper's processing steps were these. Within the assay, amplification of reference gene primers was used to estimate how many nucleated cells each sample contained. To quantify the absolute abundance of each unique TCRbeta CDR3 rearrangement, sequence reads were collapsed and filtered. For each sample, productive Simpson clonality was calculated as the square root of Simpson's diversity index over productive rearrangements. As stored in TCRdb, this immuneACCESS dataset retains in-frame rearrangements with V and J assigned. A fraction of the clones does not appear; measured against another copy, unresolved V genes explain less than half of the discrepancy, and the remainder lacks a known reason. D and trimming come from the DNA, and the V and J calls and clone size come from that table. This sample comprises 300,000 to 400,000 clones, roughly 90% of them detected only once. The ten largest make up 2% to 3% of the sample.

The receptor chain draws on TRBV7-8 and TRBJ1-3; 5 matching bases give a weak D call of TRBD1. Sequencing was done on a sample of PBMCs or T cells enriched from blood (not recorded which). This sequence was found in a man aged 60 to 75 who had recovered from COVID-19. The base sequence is TGTGCCAGCAGCTTAGGTCAGGGCCTTGGAAACACCATATATTTT. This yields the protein CASSLGQGLGNTIYF. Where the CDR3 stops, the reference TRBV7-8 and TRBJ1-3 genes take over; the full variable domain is GAGVSQSPRYKVAKRGQDVALRCDPISGHVSLFWYQQALGQGPEFLTYFQNEAQLDKSGLPSDRFFAERPEGSVSTLKIQRTQQEDSAVYLCASSLGQGLGNTIYFGEGSWLTVV.